These 29 T cell receptor beta chains came from one sample sequenced in a study of shared clonotypes between healthy human individuals. Assay: immunoSEQ multiplex PCR; the TCRdb copy retains only in-frame clones and omits some. Of 2,500,000 or so clones in the sample, more than 90% were seen once. Sequenced sample: naive CD4+ T cells sorted from blood. Subset indicated: CD45RA+ positively selected. The origin of the receptors is a man between 18 and 29 years old in good health.

The V gene is TRBV7-2, the J gene TRBJ2-3; 9 nucleotides agree with TRBD2. V lost 8 bases and J lost 5; bases outside the gene matches: 11. Germline V CDR1 and CDR2: SGHTA, FQGNSA. This CDR3 spans 15 amino acids. The CDR3: CASLRSGGRRDTQYF. Written as DNA, the CDR3 is TGTGCCAGCTTGAGGAGCGGGGGGCGGAGAGATACGCAGTATTTT.

This clone is a singleton in its sample. The genes are TRBV5-1 and TRBJ2-5; 12 nucleotides line up with TRBD2. V lost 0 bases to trimming and J lost 4 bases; unmatched junction nucleotides: 7. Germline lookup yields CDR1 SGHRS and CDR2 YFSETQ. CDR3 length: 17 amino acids. CDR3 DNA sequence: TGCGCCAGCAGCTTGGACGCTAGCGGGGGGGTCGGAGAGACCCAGTACTTC. This sequence encodes CASSLDASGGVGETQYF. Based on the CDR3 plus reference TRBV5-1 and TRBJ2-5, the full variable domain is KAGVTQTPRYLIKTRGQQVTLSCSPISGHRSVSWYQQTPGQGLQFLFEYFSETQRNKGNFPGRFSGRQFSNSRSEMNVSTLELGDSALYLCASSLDASGGVGETQYFGPGTRLLVL.

This rearrangement joins TRBV19 to TRBJ1-4; D remains unclear. Trimming removed 3 bases at V and 6 bases at J, with 8 bases between. The CDR3 is 13 residues long. Germline values: CDR1 LNHDA, CDR2 SQIVND (reference sequence). CDR3 region: CASSIPMDEKLFF. The CDR3 coding sequence is TGTGCCAGTAGTATCCCGATGGATGAAAAACTGTTTTTT.

Concerning this clone: The same CDR3 arises from other DNA sequences in this sample as well. V and J are TRBV18 and TRBJ1-5; TRBD1 agrees at 7 bases. V shed 3 bases and J 4 bases; nucleotides not matched to a gene: 3. This CDR3 contains 14 residues. The V gene's germline CDR1 is KGHSH and CDR2 LQKENI. The CDR3 DNA reads TGTGCCAGCTCACCGGACAGGAGTAATCAGCCCCAGCATTTT. As protein: CASSPDRSNQPQHF.

V and J are TRBV7-2 and TRBJ1-2; D ambiguous. The V gene lost 5 bases and the J gene lost 8 bases, with 12 bases spanning the gap. Germline V lookup: CDR1 SGHTA, CDR2 FQGNSA. The CDR3 loop spans 12 amino acids. The CDR3 region has the DNA TGTGCCAGCAGCCCGGCTCTTTTGGGCTACACCTTC. It specifies CASSPALLGYTF.

The CDR3 spells CASTGQGANEQFF. CDR3 DNA sequence: TGCGCCAGCACGGGACAGGGGGCCAATGAGCAGTTCTTC. The chain couples TRBV10-2 to TRBJ2-1; 12 bases fit TRBD1. The CDR3 contains 13 residues. Trimming took 7 bases from V and 6 from J; bases not matched to a gene: 1. Germline V gives CDR1 WSHSY, CDR2 SAAADI.

The rearrangement joins TRBV5-1 to TRBJ1-1, with unresolved D. V was cut by 2 bases and J by 7 bases, with 6 bases left in between. CDR1 SGHRS and CDR2 YFSETQ come from the germline V gene. CDR3 length: 11 amino acids. CDR3 loop: CASSFRNEAFF. CDR3 bases: TGCGCCAGCAGCTTTAGAAATGAAGCTTTCTTT.

The chain is built from TRBV7-2 and TRBJ2-7; no clear D gene. Trimming took off 0 bases at V and 0 bases at J, with 6 bases between the two ends. From germline, CDR1 is SGHTA and CDR2 FQGNSA. The CDR3 is 14 amino acids. The CDR3 DNA is TGTGCCAGCAGCTTAGCGGGGTTCTCCTACGAGCAGTACTTC. Its protein product is CASSLAGFSYEQYF.

A note on this clone: Other DNA variants within this sample encode the same CDR3. V and J are TRBV28 and TRBJ2-7, with 7 bases lining up with TRBD1. The CDR3 sequence is 14 residues long. V lost 5 bases, J lost 2 bases, and 6 bases stayed unmatched. Germline CDR1 is MDHEN and CDR2 is SYDVKM. The CDR3 is CASSPGQLTYEQYF. The CDR3 DNA reads TGTGCCAGCAGTCCGGGACAGCTTACCTACGAGCAGTACTTC.

The chain joins TRBV18 to TRBJ2-2; D may be TRBD1 (5 bases). The germline gives CDR1 KGHSH, CDR2 LQKENI. The CDR3 length is 16 residues. With 3 bases removed from V and 3 bases from J, the gap between germline ends came to 14 bases. The CDR3 reads CASSPLPQGDTGELFF. CDR3 in DNA: TGTGCCAGCTCACCCCTCCCCCAGGGCGACACCGGGGAGCTGTTTTTT.

With respect to this clone: This specimen includes other DNA sequences encoding the same CDR3. CDR3 region: CAISESGLSYEQYF. CDR3 DNA: TGTGCCATCAGTGAGTCGGGACTGTCCTACGAGCAGTACTTC. The chain uses TRBV10-3 and TRBJ2-7, with D perhaps matching TRBD2 (6 bases). Per the germline V gene, CDR1 is ENHRY and CDR2 is SYGVKD. CDR3 length: 14 amino acids. V was shortened by 0 bases and J by 1 base, with 7 bases between the two germline ends.

CDR3 sequence (DNA): TGTGCCAGCAGCTTAGCTCTTGGAGCGGCCTATTACGAGCAGTACTTC. This gives the protein CASSLALGAAYYEQYF. The rearrangement uses TRBV7-2 and TRBJ2-7, with D perhaps matching TRBD2 (5 bases). The CDR3 is 16 amino acids. From germline, CDR1 is SGHTA and CDR2 FQGNSA. With 0 bases removed from V and 4 bases from J, the gap between germline ends came to 16 bases.

The rearrangement joins TRBV6-1 to TRBJ1-3; tentatively, D is TRBD1 (5 bases). CDR3 length equals 15 residues. Germline CDR1 is MNHNS and CDR2 is SASEGT. Trimming removed 8 bases at V and 2 bases at J, with 16 bases between. CDR3 DNA: TGTGCCAGCTCTTTGGGCCAGGGTGCTGGAAACACCATATATTTT. Its protein is CASSLGQGAGNTIYF.

The genes are TRBV28 and TRBJ2-1, with 8 bases identical to TRBD2. The CDR3 spans 13 residues. The J segment lost 3 bases and the V segment lost 8 bases, leaving 3 bases of the junction unmatched. Germline V gene sequence: CDR1 MDHEN, CDR2 SYDVKM. CDR3 in DNA: TGTGCCAGCCGGGGGGGAGGCTACAATGAGCAGTTCTTC. This translates into CASRGGGYNEQFF.

This chain connects TRBV5-1 to TRBJ2-5; D is uncertain. V was shortened by 1 base and J by 5 bases, with 18 bases between the two germline ends. The CDR3 covers 16 residues. The V gene's germline CDR1 is SGHRS and CDR2 YFSETQ. The CDR3 reads CASSLLGLSQPETQYF. CDR3 bases: TGCGCCAGCAGCTTGTTGGGCCTCTCTCAGCCGGAGACCCAGTACTTC.

This clone was detected once. The chain uses TRBV5-1 and TRBJ1-1; TRBD1 is a possible D gene (5 bases). V was trimmed by 5 bases and J by 6 bases, leaving 11 bases between them. The CDR3 is 12 residues long. Germline V gives CDR1 SGHRS, CDR2 YFSETQ. The CDR3 region has the DNA TGCGCCAGCAGTCGGGAGGGGCCTGAAGCTTTCTTT. It is translated as CASSREGPEAFF. Variable domain in full (rest from reference TRBV5-1 and TRBJ1-1): KAGVTQTPRYLIKTRGQQVTLSCSPISGHRSVSWYQQTPGQGLQFLFEYFSETQRNKGNFPGRFSGRQFSNSRSEMNVSTLELGDSALYLCASSREGPEAFFGQGTRLTVV.

V usage is TRBV30 and J usage is TRBJ1-1; possible D gene TRBD1, 5 bases. The V gene lost 8 bases and the J gene lost 1 base, with 14 bases spanning the gap. The CDR3 runs to 13 residues. Germline lookup yields CDR1 GTSNPN and CDR2 SVGIG (reference sequence). The CDR3 spells CARGLGRNTEAFF. In nucleotides, the CDR3 is TGTGCCCGGGGCTTAGGAAGGAACACTGAAGCTTTCTTT.

V usage is TRBV6-6 and J usage is TRBJ2-7; tentatively, D is TRBD1 (5 bases). The ends were cut back, 5 bases at V and 4 bases at J, with 15 bases in the middle. CDR3 length equals 14 residues. The germline CDR1 and CDR2 sequences are MNHNY and SVGAGI (reference sequence). The CDR3 spells CASSPRDLSYEQYF. The CDR3 DNA reads TGTGCCAGCAGTCCCAGGGATCTGAGTTACGAGCAGTACTTC.

The gene calls are TRBV30 and TRBJ1-2; no firm D call. CDR3 length: 11 amino acids. CDR1 is GTSNPN and CDR2 is SVGIG in the germline V gene (reference sequence). Deletions cut 0 bases from V and 8 bases from J, with 7 bases between. The CDR3 here is CAWSVEAGYTF. The CDR3 nucleotides are TGTGCCTGGAGTGTAGAGGCCGGCTACACCTTC.

This clone was recorded once. Additional DNA sequences in this sample encode the identical CDR3. The chain links TRBV5-1 to TRBJ1-4, with 8 bases aligning to TRBD1. Germline trimming cut 0 bases from V and 6 bases from J; bases unmatched to any gene: 1. This CDR3 comprises 14 residues. In germline, CDR1 is SGHRS, CDR2 YFSETQ. The CDR3 DNA follows: TGCGCCAGCAGCTTGGACAGGGGGGATGAAAAACTGTTTTTT. Residues: CASSLDRGDEKLFF.

A few counts support this clone. The chain recombines TRBV29-1 with TRBJ1-1, with D hard to call. With 3 bases removed from V and 8 bases from J, the gap between germline ends came to 10 bases. Germline CDR1 is SQVTM and CDR2 is ANQGSEA. The CDR3 is 11 amino acids. For the CDR3, the DNA is TGCAGCGTTGAGACCCTGACCGAAGCTTTCTTT. Translating it yields CSVETLTEAFF. The variable domain in full, completed from reference TRBV29-1 and TRBJ1-1, reads SAVISQKPSRDICQRGTSLTIQCQVDSQVTMMFWYRQQPGQSLTLIATANQGSEATYESGFVIDKFPISRPNLTFSTLTVSNMSPEDSSIYLCSVETLTEAFFGQGTRLTVV.

The chain uses TRBV5-3 and TRBJ2-1; TRBD2 aligns across 12 bases. TRBV5-3 is recorded as an ORF, its role being uncertain. V trimming: 3 bases; J trimming: 5 bases; junction bases outside the gene matches: 6. This CDR3 spans 16 amino acids. The CDR3 is CARSSASGGAHNEQFF. The CDR3 coding sequence is TGTGCCAGAAGCTCAGCTAGCGGGGGGGCTCACAATGAGCAGTTCTTC.

The V and J genes are TRBV7-2 and TRBJ1-5; unclear D gene. Germline CDR1 and CDR2: SGHTA and FQGNSA. V lost 1 base and J 7 bases, leaving 14 bases between the germline ends. The CDR3 contains 15 residues. The CDR3 DNA is TGTGCCAGCAGCTTAGAAGTTCTCACCGGCCAGCCCCAGCATTTT. It codes for CASSLEVLTGQPQHF.

The gene calls are TRBV6-4 and TRBJ2-3, with 8 bases identical to TRBD2. CDR1 is MRHNA, CDR2 SNTAGT, per germline. V lost 5 bases to trimming and J lost 4 bases; unmatched junction nucleotides: 5. CDR3 size: 14 residues. CDR3 loop: CASSRAGGADTQYF. Here the CDR3 DNA reads TGTGCCAGCAGTCGGGCCGGGGGGGCAGATACGCAGTATTTT.

About this clone itself: Other nucleotide sequences in the sample specify the same CDR3. The V call is TRBV5-1, the J call TRBJ1-1; no definite D call. Germline CDR1 and CDR2: SGHRS and YFSETQ. The CDR3 is 13 residues long. V was shortened by 2 bases and J by 1 base, with 6 bases between the two germline ends. CDR3 region: CASSFTANTEAFF. Written as DNA, the CDR3 is TGCGCCAGCAGCTTTACAGCGAACACTGAAGCTTTCTTT.

The chain couples TRBV18 to TRBJ1-1; D is perhaps TRBD1 (6 bases). V was pared by 8 bases and J by 5 bases, with 15 bases between. In germline, CDR1 is KGHSH, CDR2 LQKENI. The CDR3 has 13 residues. The CDR3 DNA follows: TGTGCCAGCGACTCAGGGGACCCGACTGAAGCTTTCTTT. It specifies CASDSGDPTEAFF.

The chain uses TRBV27 and TRBJ1-1; D might be TRBD1 (5 bases). The germline V and J ends were trimmed by 2 bases and 5 bases, with 15 bases remaining between them. CDR1 MNHEY and CDR2 SMNVEV come from the germline V gene (reference sequence). The CDR3 is made up of 15 amino acids. The DNA of the CDR3 is TGTGCCAGCAGTTTAGGGGCCACCATGGGTACTGAAGCTTTCTTT. Amino acid sequence: CASSLGATMGTEAFF.

CDR3 sequence (DNA): TGCGCCAGCAGTGAGGCTAGTCCCATTCAGTACTTC. It encodes CASSEASPIQYF. This chain connects TRBV10-2 to TRBJ2-4, with unresolved D. CDR1 is WSHSY, CDR2 SAAADI, per germline. Trimming left V 2 bases short and J 9 bases short, with 8 bases between. The CDR3 is made up of 12 amino acids.

The chain has TRBV5-6 and TRBJ2-5; the D is unclear. The J call could be wrong; TRBJ2-7 is a better fit for the DNA end. Germline V CDR1 and CDR2: SGHDT, YYEEEE. The CDR3 sequence is 13 residues long. The DNA of the CDR3 is TGTGCCAGCAGCTTCCTCAGCTCCTACGAGCAGTACTTC. Amino acid sequence: CASSFLSSYEQYF.